These T cell receptor beta chains were read from a single sample in a study of blood T cell repertoires in COVID-19. Here immunoSEQ multiplex PCR was the method, and the copy in TCRdb shows in-frame clones only, minus some. The data show 90,000 to 150,000 clones, about four fifths seen once. Sequenced sample: peripheral blood. The receptors come from a human donor in a cohort sampled during active COVID-19. Each CDR3 is given with its conserved first and last residue. Rows give clone size only sometimes, using once, few, many, or a class for an expanded clone.

j_gene: TRBJ2-3
abundance: .
v_gene: TRBV20-1
CDR3aa: CSARWRDTQYF

j_gene: TRBJ2-5
abundance: .
v_gene: TRBV7-8
CDR3aa: CASSSGTGTETQYF

j_gene: TRBJ2-5
abundance: .
v_gene: TRBV7-2
CDR3aa: CASSLGLAGVRGETQYF

j_gene: TRBJ2-1
abundance: .
v_gene: TRBV3-1/TRBV3-2
CDR3aa: CASSQDASGGLYNEQFF

j_gene: TRBJ1-5
abundance: .
v_gene: TRBV3-1/TRBV3-2
CDR3aa: CASSPTGTPLGNQPQHF

j_gene: TRBJ2-1
abundance: .
v_gene: TRBV24-1
CDR3aa: CATKPPGHPYNEQFF

j_gene: TRBJ2-3
abundance: .
v_gene: TRBV3-1/TRBV3-2
CDR3aa: CASGFGLVGDTQYF

j_gene: TRBJ2-3
abundance: .
v_gene: TRBV15
CDR3aa: CAITNTDTQYF

j_gene: TRBJ1-1
abundance: .
v_gene: TRBV10-3
CDR3aa: CAISEDRATFF

j_gene: TRBJ2-7
abundance: .
v_gene: TRBV5-6
CDR3aa: CASSLGLDYEQYF

j_gene: TRBJ2-5
abundance: .
v_gene: TRBV4-1
CDR3aa: CASSQAPGTSGGIKTQYF

j_gene: TRBJ2-7
abundance: .
v_gene: TRBV6-5
CDR3aa: CASSYSTPGQGGEQYF

j_gene: TRBJ2-5
abundance: .
v_gene: TRBV4-1
CDR3aa: CASSQAPGETQYF

j_gene: TRBJ1-5
abundance: .
v_gene: TRBV12-3/TRBV12-4
CDR3aa: CASRGTGDQPQHF

j_gene: TRBJ2-7
abundance: .
v_gene: TRBV6-2/TRBV6-3
CDR3aa: CASSWTGLEQYF

j_gene: TRBJ2-5
abundance: .
v_gene: TRBV11-2
CDR3aa: CASSFSGGGRETQYF

j_gene: TRBJ1-4
abundance: once
v_gene: TRBV13
CDR3aa: CASSLATGSTTASEKLFF

j_gene: TRBJ2-1
abundance: .
v_gene: TRBV6-5
CDR3aa: CASSYSTSWAEQFF

j_gene: TRBJ1-1
abundance: .
v_gene: TRBV3-1/TRBV3-2
CDR3aa: CASSQAGGPEAFF

j_gene: TRBJ2-7
abundance: once
v_gene: TRBV13
CDR3aa: CASSFGVTYEQYF

j_gene: TRBJ2-1
abundance: .
v_gene: TRBV5-1
CDR3aa: CASSALDRDYNEQFF

j_gene: TRBJ1-5
abundance: .
v_gene: TRBV3-1/TRBV3-2
CDR3aa: CASTPLGYQPQHF

j_gene: TRBJ1-5
abundance: .
v_gene: TRBV19
CDR3aa: CASSPGTGDQPQHF

j_gene: TRBJ2-5
abundance: few
v_gene: TRBV27
CDR3aa: CASRQGFGTQYF

j_gene: TRBJ2-5
abundance: .
v_gene: TRBV23-1
CDR3aa: CASSQSLGLAGCAQETQYF

j_gene: TRBJ1-1
abundance: .
v_gene: TRBV27
CDR3aa: CASSLIGGGRGTEAFF

j_gene: TRBJ2-5
abundance: .
v_gene: TRBV5-1
CDR3aa: CASTPHVGETQETQYF

j_gene: TRBJ2-1
abundance: few
v_gene: TRBV7-8
CDR3aa: CASSLAGGLARNEQFF

j_gene: TRBJ2-7
abundance: .
v_gene: TRBV2
CDR3aa: CASSDTSYEQYF

j_gene: TRBJ2-7
abundance: .
v_gene: TRBV19
CDR3aa: CASSTPGGSYEQYF

j_gene: TRBJ2-1
abundance: .
v_gene: TRBV7-9
CDR3aa: CASIETSGGYNEQFF

j_gene: TRBJ1-1
abundance: .
v_gene: TRBV6-5
CDR3aa: CASNAGGALTEAFF

j_gene: TRBJ1-2
abundance: .
v_gene: TRBV19
CDR3aa: CASSIDLRDYGYTF

j_gene: TRBJ2-1
abundance: .
v_gene: TRBV7-2
CDR3aa: CASSARGGPNNEQFF

j_gene: TRBJ2-2
abundance: .
v_gene: TRBV9
CDR3aa: CASSVEFLATGELFF

j_gene: TRBJ1-4
abundance: .
v_gene: TRBV5-5
CDR3aa: CASRQQTGSTNEKLFF

j_gene: TRBJ1-6
abundance: .
v_gene: TRBV5-6
CDR3aa: CASSLEAGTGISSPLHF

j_gene: TRBJ2-3
abundance: .
v_gene: TRBV18
CDR3aa: CASSPPIAGGTDTQYF

j_gene: TRBJ2-5
abundance: .
v_gene: TRBV18
CDR3aa: CASSPRTGDRQETQYF

j_gene: TRBJ2-1
abundance: .
v_gene: TRBV12-3/TRBV12-4
CDR3aa: CASTIYNEQFF

j_gene: TRBJ1-5
abundance: .
v_gene: TRBV14
CDR3aa: CASSQEGGGRERSNQPQHF

j_gene: TRBJ2-5
abundance: .
v_gene: TRBV9
CDR3aa: CASSLYGLAETQYF

j_gene: TRBJ2-1
abundance: .
v_gene: TRBV5-1
CDR3aa: CASSLAHGGVEQFF

j_gene: TRBJ1-2
abundance: .
v_gene: TRBV5-6
CDR3aa: CASSWGQSYGYTF

j_gene: TRBJ2-1
abundance: .
v_gene: TRBV7-2
CDR3aa: CASSLSGTSGGEQFF

j_gene: TRBJ2-3
abundance: .
v_gene: TRBV3-1/TRBV3-2
CDR3aa: CASSSGTGRTDTQYF

j_gene: TRBJ2-3
abundance: .
v_gene: TRBV6-5
CDR3aa: CASGTSGGLGDTQYF